This T cell receptor beta chain was sequenced during a study of early T cells in non-severe SARS-CoV-2 infection. The wider study: Unpaired chains resulted from sequencing bulk RNA of unsorted whole blood. Study outcomes and limitations: Lookups in VDJdb leaned toward anti-spike CD8 responses and missed private and CD4 specificities.

This clonotype was seen ten or more times. The antigen is not known. This CDR3 spans 14 amino acids. With 4 bases removed from V and 8 bases from J, the gap between germline ends came to 17 bases. Germline values: CDR1 LGHNA, CDR2 YNFKEQ. Individual cDNA molecules received unique molecular identifiers. Via MiXCR, TCRdb re-called the 5' RACE reads, giving one row per CDR3 protein. In the table there are 50,000 to 75,000 distinct CDR3 sequences, 5.9% of which are singletons. The chain is built from TRBV4-2 and TRBJ1-2; D unclear. Sequences were derived from whole blood, sampled at baseline. The receptor comes from an adult who was a healthcare worker with PCR-confirmed SARS-CoV-2 infection or an uninfected control (not recorded which). In DNA, the CDR3 is TGTGCCAGCAGCCGCAAGACGGAGGGTCACGGCTACACCTTC. It specifies CASSRKTEGHGYTF.